Listed below are T cell receptor beta chains from one sample, sequenced in a study of Ad26.COV2.S vaccination and SARS-CoV-2 variants. TCRdb keeps only in-frame clones here, not all; method: immunoSEQ multiplex PCR. Among some 320,000 clones listed, roughly 80% were seen once. The sequencing here drew on peripheral blood, taken in a trial of Ad26.COV2.S vaccine versus placebo. The receptors originated from a person aged 18 to 65 who received the Ad26.COV2.S COVID-19 vaccine or a placebo. Each CDR3 is given with its conserved first and last residue. The D gene is left open where the match is weak. The size field is filled for only some rows; it gives once, few, many or a size class.

J gene | D gene | clone size | V gene | CDR3 protein | CDR3 DNA
TRBJ2-1 | - | - | TRBV7-9 | CASSLYLEGYNEQFF | TGTGCCAGCAGCCTCTACTTGGAAGGGTACAATGAGCAGTTCTTC
TRBJ1-4 | - | once | TRBV6-5 | CASSYRGTNEKLFF | TGTGCCAGCAGTTACAGGGGAACTAATGAAAAACTGTTTTTT
TRBJ1-5 | - | - | TRBV19 | CASSISGGLNQPQHF | TGTGCCAGTAGTATCTCTGGGGGGCTTAATCAGCCCCAGCATTTT
TRBJ1-4 | - | - | TRBV3-1/TRBV3-2 | CASSQDLVQGGEKLFF | TGTGCCAGCAGCCAAGATTTGGTCCAGGGAGGTGAAAAACTGTTTTTT
TRBJ2-1 | TRBD1 | - | TRBV6-5 | CASSPGQGNNEQFF | TGTGCCAGCAGTCCGGGACAGGGCAACAATGAGCAGTTCTTC
TRBJ2-2 | - | - | TRBV5-6 | CASSLVSGELFF | TGTGCCAGCAGCTTGGTCTCCGGGGAGCTGTTTTTT
TRBJ1-5 | - | many | TRBV28 | CASSTGQVYQPQHF | TGTGCCAGCAGCACGGGGCAGGTCTATCAGCCCCAGCATTTT
TRBJ1-2 | TRBD1 | - | TRBV5-1 | CASSYQGASGYTF | TGCGCCAGCAGCTACCAGGGGGCGTCTGGCTACACCTTC
TRBJ2-5 | - | - | TRBV7-2 | CASSLGAETQYF | TGTGCCAGCAGCTTGGGGGCCGAGACCCAGTACTTC
TRBJ2-3 | - | - | TRBV5-1 | CASRWDMPDTQYF | TGCGCCAGCCGGTGGGATATGCCAGATACGCAGTATTTT
TRBJ2-7 | - | - | TRBV4-1 | CASSPKTVVEQYF | TGCGCCAGCAGCCCAAAAACGGTGGTGGAGCAGTACTTC
TRBJ2-2 | - | - | TRBV14 | CASSQVQVSGRPGELFF | TGTGCCAGCAGCCAAGTACAGGTTTCTGGTCGACCCGGGGAGCTGTTTTTT
TRBJ2-2 | - | - | TRBV19 | CASSPGGFAGELFF | TGTGCCAGTAGTCCGGGCGGGTTCGCCGGGGAGCTGTTTTTT
TRBJ2-3 | - | - | TRBV18 | CASSPSTDTQYF | TGTGCCAGCTCACCAAGCACAGATACGCAGTATTTT
TRBJ2-7 | - | - | TRBV7-2 | CASSSAPPSTGRDEQYF | TGTGCCAGCAGCTCCGCTCCACCTTCGACGGGACGTGACGAGCAGTACTTC
TRBJ2-5 | - | - | TRBV15 | CATSRKGGAQETQYF | TGTGCCACCAGCAGGAAGGGGGGGGCGCAAGAGACCCAGTACTTC
TRBJ1-1 | - | few | TRBV12-3/TRBV12-4 | CASSLLQNTEAFF | TGTGCCAGCAGTTTATTACAGAACACTGAAGCTTTCTTT
TRBJ1-3 | - | few | TRBV9 | CASSVAKVKAWLSGNTIYF | TGTGCCAGCAGCGTAGCTAAGGTGAAGGCATGGCTCTCTGGAAACACCATATATTTT
TRBJ1-1 | - | - | TRBV28 | CASSLGPAKYAEAFF | TGTGCCAGCAGTTTAGGACCAGCAAAATACGCTGAAGCTTTCTTT